A selection of T cell receptor beta chains follows, all from one sample in a study of neurological immune-mediated disorders. TCRdb analysed the 5' RACE reads with MiXCR anew, one entry per CDR3 protein. The table records about 39,000 distinct CDR3 sequences, approximately 7.2% of them present only once. Sequenced sample: CD4+ T cells from blood. The receptors were sampled from a man aged 50 or older in good health. The CDR3 runs from the conserved cysteine through the conserved F or W. The D gene is left open where the match is weak. Some rows have no size entry. The others give once, few or many, or a class for an expanded clone.

length: 15; V: TRBV7-2; D: TRBD2; size: many; J: TRBJ2-2; DNA: TGTGCCAGCAGCCGAGCGGGAGTGAACACCGGGGAGCTGTTTTTT; CDR3: CASSRAGVNTGELFF
length: 12; V: TRBV30; D: .; size: .; J: TRBJ2-3; DNA: TGTGCCTGGAGTGTAAGCACAGATACGCAGTATTTT; CDR3: CAWSVSTDTQYF
length: 14; V: TRBV5-4; D: .; size: .; J: TRBJ1-6; DNA: TGTGCCAGCAGCAGAGGGACGACAGGTTCACCCCTCCACTTT; CDR3: CASSRGTTGSPLHF
length: 15; V: TRBV15; D: .; size: .; J: TRBJ2-2; DNA: TGTGCCACCAGCAGAGACACAGCCCACACCGGGGAGCTGTTTTTT; CDR3: CATSRDTAHTGELFF
length: 18; V: TRBV11-2; D: TRBD2; size: many; J: TRBJ2-5; DNA: TGTGCCAGCAGCCCAATAAAGGGGAGTAGCGGGAAGCAAGAGACCCAGTACTTC; CDR3: CASSPIKGSSGKQETQYF
length: 20; V: TRBV20-1; D: TRBD2; size: many; J: TRBJ2-7; DNA: TGCAGTGCTAGACCCCTGGTAGAACCGGGACTAGCGGGAAAATGGTACGAGCAGTACTTC; CDR3: CSARPLVEPGLAGKWYEQYF
length: 16; V: TRBV28; D: .; size: many; J: TRBJ1-5; DNA: TGTGCCAGCAGCCCGCTGGCAGGGATCAGCAATCAGCCCCAGCATTTT; CDR3: CASSPLAGISNQPQHF
length: 15; V: TRBV28; D: TRBD1; size: many; J: TRBJ2-3; DNA: TGTGCCAGCAGCCTGGGACAGGGGATAACAGATACGCAGTATTTT; CDR3: CASSLGQGITDTQYF
length: 15; V: TRBV7-2; D: TRBD1; size: many; J: TRBJ2-1; DNA: TGTGCCAGCAGTCGCCGACAGGGCTCCTACAATGAGCAGTTCTTC; CDR3: CASSRRQGSYNEQFF
length: 15; V: TRBV9; D: .; size: .; J: TRBJ1-2; DNA: TGTGCCAGCAGCGTAGGGGTACAGGGTAACTATGGCTACACCTTC; CDR3: CASSVGVQGNYGYTF
length: 16; V: TRBV4-3; D: .; size: many; J: TRBJ1-4; DNA: TGCGCCAGCAGCCAGGCCGTCGGGGGGGGGAATGAAAAACTGTTTTTT; CDR3: CASSQAVGGGNEKLFF
length: 16; V: TRBV6-1; D: .; size: few; J: TRBJ1-6; DNA: TGTGCCAGCGAACCTCCAGGACGGAGAACCAATTCACCCCTCCACTTT; CDR3: CASEPPGRRTNSPLHF
length: 11; V: TRBV2; D: .; size: many; J: TRBJ2-5; DNA: TGTGCCAGCAACTTAGAAGAGACCCAGTACTTC; CDR3: CASNLEETQYF
length: 15; V: TRBV28; D: .; size: medium-sized; J: TRBJ2-1; DNA: TGTGCCAGCAGGGAGCAGGGGAGCTCCTACAATGAGCAGTTCTTC; CDR3: CASREQGSSYNEQFF
length: 15; V: TRBV6-2/TRBV6-3; D: .; size: many; J: TRBJ1-5; DNA: TGTGCCAGCAGTTACTCGCCGCAAAGCAATCAGCCCCAGCATTTT; CDR3: CASSYSPQSNQPQHF
length: 13; V: TRBV7-2; D: .; size: many; J: TRBJ2-5; DNA: TGTGCCAGCAGCTTGGGGGTCCGAGAGACCCAGTACTTC; CDR3: CASSLGVRETQYF
length: 14; V: TRBV6-5; D: TRBD2; size: many; J: TRBJ2-7; DNA: TGTGCCAGCAGGGCCCCAGCGGGAGGTTACGAGCAGTACTTC; CDR3: CASRAPAGGYEQYF
length: 15; V: TRBV9; D: TRBD1; size: many; J: TRBJ1-1; DNA: TGTGCCAGCAGGCAAGGGGCAGGGGGCGCAACTGAAGCTTTCTTT; CDR3: CASRQGAGGATEAFF
length: 14; V: TRBV12-3/TRBV12-4; D: .; size: many; J: TRBJ2-1; DNA: TGTGCCAGCAGCCACGACAGGAAGGACAATGAGCAGTTCTTC; CDR3: CASSHDRKDNEQFF
length: 15; V: TRBV20-1; D: TRBD2; size: .; J: TRBJ2-7; DNA: TGCAGTGCTTCGGAGAGAGCGGGAGGGCCCTACGAGCAGTACTTC; CDR3: CSASERAGGPYEQYF